The source of this T cell receptor (beta chain) is a study of CD8 T cells in ankylosing spondylitis. Study findings and constraints: In ankylosing spondylitis blood, a motif of fewer than 10 highly homologous TCR beta variants appeared characteristic.

Germline-derived CDR1 and CDR2 are MNHEY and SVGAGI. This CDR3 region has 16 residues. Trimming took 5 bases from V and 2 from J, leaving 17 bases between them. As the method for making TCR beta libraries, quantitative 5'-RACE with molecular barcodes was used. MiXCR was run by TCRdb on the 5' RACE reads, yielding one entry per CDR3 protein. The table shows hundreds of thousands of distinct CDR3 sequences, with roughly 10% occurring only once. This clonotype showed up many times. Its cognate antigen is unknown. The V call is TRBV6-5, the J call TRBJ2-3; D not certain. This clonotype originated in a male donor with ankylosing spondylitis. Sequenced material: blood, either unsorted or a sorted T cell fraction (not recorded which). CDR3 in amino acids: CASSNVGYPFTDTQYF. The CDR3, as DNA: TGTGCCAGCAGTAACGTCGGGTACCCTTTCACAGATACGCAGTATTTT.